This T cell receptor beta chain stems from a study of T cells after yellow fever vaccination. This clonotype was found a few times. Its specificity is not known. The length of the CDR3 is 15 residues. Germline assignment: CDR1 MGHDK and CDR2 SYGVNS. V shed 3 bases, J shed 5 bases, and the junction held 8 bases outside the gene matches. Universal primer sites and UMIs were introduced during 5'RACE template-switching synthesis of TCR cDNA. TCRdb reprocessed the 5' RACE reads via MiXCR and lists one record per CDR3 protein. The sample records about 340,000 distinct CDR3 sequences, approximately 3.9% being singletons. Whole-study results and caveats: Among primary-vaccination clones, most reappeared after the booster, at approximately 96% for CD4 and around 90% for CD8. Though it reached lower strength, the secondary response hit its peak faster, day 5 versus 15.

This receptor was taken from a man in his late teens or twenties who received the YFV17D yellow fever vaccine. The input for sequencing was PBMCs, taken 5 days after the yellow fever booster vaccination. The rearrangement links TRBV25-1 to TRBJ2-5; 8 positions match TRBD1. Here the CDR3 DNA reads TGTGCCAGCAGTGACCGGGACAGGATTTCGGAGACCCAGTACTTC. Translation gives CASSDRDRISETQYF.